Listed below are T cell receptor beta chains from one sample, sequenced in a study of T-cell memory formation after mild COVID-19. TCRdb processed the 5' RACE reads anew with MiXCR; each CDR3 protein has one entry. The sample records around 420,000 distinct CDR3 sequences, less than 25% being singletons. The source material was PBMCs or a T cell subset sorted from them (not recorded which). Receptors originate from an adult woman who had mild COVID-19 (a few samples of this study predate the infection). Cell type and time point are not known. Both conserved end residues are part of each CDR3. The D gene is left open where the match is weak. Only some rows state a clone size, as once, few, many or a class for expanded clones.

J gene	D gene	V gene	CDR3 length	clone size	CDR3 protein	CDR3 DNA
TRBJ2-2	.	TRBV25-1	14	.	CASDGSEGFGELFF	TGTGCCAGCGACGGGAGCGAAGGATTCGGGGAGCTGTTTTTT
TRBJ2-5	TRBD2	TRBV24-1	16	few	CATSDFPSGASGTQYF	TGTGCCACCAGTGATTTCCCAAGCGGGGCCTCAGGGACCCAGTACTTC
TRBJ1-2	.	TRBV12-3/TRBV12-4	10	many	CASSRYGYTF	TGTGCCAGCAGCCGGTATGGCTACACCTTC
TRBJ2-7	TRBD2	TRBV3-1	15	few	CASSLHSGATGEQYF	TGTGCCAGCAGCCTCCACAGCGGGGCTACAGGCGAGCAGTACTTC
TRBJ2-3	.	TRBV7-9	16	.	CASSLEGTASTDTQYF	TGTGCCAGCAGCTTAGAAGGGACGGCTAGCACAGATACGCAGTATTTT
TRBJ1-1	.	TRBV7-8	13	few	CASRVTSNTEAFF	TGTGCCAGCAGAGTCACATCTAACACTGAAGCTTTCTTT
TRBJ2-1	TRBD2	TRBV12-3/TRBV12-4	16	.	CASSSNAGVTYNEQFF	TGTGCCAGCAGTTCCAACGCGGGAGTTACCTACAATGAGCAGTTCTTC
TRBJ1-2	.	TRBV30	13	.	CAWRPLFTDGYTF	TGTGCCTGGAGACCGCTCTTTACCGATGGCTACACCTTC
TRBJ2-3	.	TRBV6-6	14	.	CATRLSLSTDTQYF	TGTGCCACCAGACTATCCTTAAGCACAGATACGCAGTATTTT
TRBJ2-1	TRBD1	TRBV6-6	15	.	CASSWGQGLDNEQFF	TGTGCCAGCAGTTGGGGACAGGGGTTGGACAATGAGCAGTTCTTC
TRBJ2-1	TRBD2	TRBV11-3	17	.	CASSPLVSGMAYNEQFF	TGTGCCAGCAGCCCGCTTGTAAGCGGGATGGCCTACAATGAGCAGTTCTTC
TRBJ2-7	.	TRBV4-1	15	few	CASSQVLQEDYEQYF	TGCGCCAGCAGCCAAGTTCTTCAGGAGGACTACGAGCAGTACTTC
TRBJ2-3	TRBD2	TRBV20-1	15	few	CSARGLAEGSDTQYF	TGCAGTGCTAGGGGACTAGCGGAGGGCTCAGATACGCAGTATTTT
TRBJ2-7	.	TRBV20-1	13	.	CSVEGLSSYEQYF	TGCAGTGTGGAGGGACTTAGCTCCTACGAGCAGTACTTC
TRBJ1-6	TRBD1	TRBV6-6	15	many	CASRGRTGDISPLHF	TGTGCCAGCAGAGGGAGGACAGGGGATATTTCACCCCTCCACTTT
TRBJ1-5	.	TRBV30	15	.	CAWSVRAGPNQPQHF	TGTGCCTGGAGTGTACGGGCAGGGCCGAATCAGCCCCAGCATTTT
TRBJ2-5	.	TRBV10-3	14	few	CAISERETLETQYF	TGTGCCATCAGTGAAAGAGAGACGCTGGAGACCCAGTACTTC
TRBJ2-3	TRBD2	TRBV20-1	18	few	CSARRPGLAVYRLYTQYF	TGCAGTGCTAGACGACCGGGACTAGCGGTTTATAGGCTTTATACGCAGTATTTT
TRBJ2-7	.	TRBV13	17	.	CASSLRLQTAVSYEQYF	TGTGCCAGCAGCTTACGATTGCAGACAGCAGTCTCCTACGAGCAGTACTTC
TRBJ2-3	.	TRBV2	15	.	CASSKPRGGKDTQYF	TGTGCCAGCTCAAAGCCCAGGGGGGGGAAAGATACGCAGTATTTT
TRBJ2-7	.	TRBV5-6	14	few	CASRRGAYADEQYF	TGTGCCAGCAGAAGGGGGGCATACGCCGACGAGCAGTACTTC
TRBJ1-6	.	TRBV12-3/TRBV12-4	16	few	CASSLPMEGMDSPLHF	TGTGCCAGCAGTTTACCCATGGAGGGGATGGATTCACCCCTCCACTTT
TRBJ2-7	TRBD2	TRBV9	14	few	CASSHSGSEHEQYF	TGTGCCAGCAGCCACAGCGGGAGCGAACACGAGCAGTACTTC
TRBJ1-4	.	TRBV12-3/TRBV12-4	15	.	CASRHTGLNNEKLFF	TGTGCCAGCAGACATACAGGACTTAATAATGAAAAACTGTTTTTT
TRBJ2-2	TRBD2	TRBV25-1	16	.	CASSAPGLANTGELFF	TGTGCCAGCAGCGCGCCGGGACTAGCGAACACCGGGGAGCTGTTTTTT
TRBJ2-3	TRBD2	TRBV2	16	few	CASSVGTSGSGDTQYF	TGTGCCAGCAGTGTTGGGACTAGCGGGAGCGGGGATACGCAGTATTTT
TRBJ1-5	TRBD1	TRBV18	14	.	CASSPGTGGQPQHF	TGCGCCAGCAGCCCGGGGACAGGGGGTCAGCCCCAGCATTTT
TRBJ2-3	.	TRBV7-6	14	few	CASSNPGGGHTQYF	TGTGCCAGCAGTAACCCTGGGGGAGGTCATACGCAGTATTTT
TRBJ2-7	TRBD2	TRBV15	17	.	CATSRGFIELAGDEQYF	TGTGCCACCAGCAGAGGATTTATTGAACTAGCGGGAGACGAGCAGTACTTC
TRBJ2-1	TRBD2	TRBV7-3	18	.	CASSPSTLLAGGPDEQFF	TGTGCCAGCAGCCCCTCGACCCTGCTAGCGGGGGGGCCCGATGAGCAGTTCTTC
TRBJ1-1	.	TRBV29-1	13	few	CSVDSEKNTEAFF	TGCAGCGTTGACTCGGAGAAGAACACTGAAGCTTTCTTT
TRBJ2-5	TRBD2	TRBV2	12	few	CASSTSGETQYF	TGTGCCAGCAGCACTAGCGGGGAGACCCAGTACTTC
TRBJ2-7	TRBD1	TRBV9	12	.	CASSARDSEQYF	TGTGCCAGCAGCGCCCGGGACAGCGAGCAGTACTTC
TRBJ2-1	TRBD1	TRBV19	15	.	CASSIGDSSYNEQFF	TGTGCCAGTAGTATAGGGGACAGCTCCTACAATGAGCAGTTCTTC
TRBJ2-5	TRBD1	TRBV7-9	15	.	CASSLTGGIQETQYF	TGTGCCAGCAGCTTAACAGGGGGCATCCAAGAGACCCAGTACTTC
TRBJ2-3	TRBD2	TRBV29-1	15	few	CSVVTSGRVKDTQYF	TGCAGCGTTGTGACTAGCGGGAGGGTAAAGGATACGCAGTATTTT
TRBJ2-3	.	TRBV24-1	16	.	CATSDPEGQFTDTQYF	TGTGCCACCAGTGATCCGGAGGGCCAATTCACAGATACGCAGTATTTT
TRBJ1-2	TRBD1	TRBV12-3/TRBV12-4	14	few	CASRGQGTEYGYTF	TGTGCCAGCAGAGGACAGGGAACTGAATATGGCTACACCTTC
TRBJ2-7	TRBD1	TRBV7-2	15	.	CASSVQTGVAYEQYF	TGTGCCAGCAGCGTGCAGACAGGGGTTGCCTACGAGCAGTACTTC
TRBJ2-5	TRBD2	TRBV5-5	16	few	CASSLRLAGDQETQYF	TGTGCCAGCAGCTTACGACTAGCGGGGGACCAAGAGACCCAGTACTTC
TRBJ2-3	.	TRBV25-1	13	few	CASSEWSTDTQYF	TGTGCCAGCAGTGAATGGTCCACAGATACGCAGTATTTT
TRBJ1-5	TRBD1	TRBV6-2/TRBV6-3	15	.	CASSGGTGFNQPQHF	TGTGCCAGCAGTGGTGGGACAGGCTTCAATCAGCCCCAGCATTTT
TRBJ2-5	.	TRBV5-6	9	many	CASSHTMYF	TGTGCCAGCAGCCATACAATGTACTTC
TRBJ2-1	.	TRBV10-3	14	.	CAISVGDRRDEQFF	TGTGCCATCAGTGTCGGGGACCGCCGGGATGAGCAGTTCTTC
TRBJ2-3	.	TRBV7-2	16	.	CASSLAIGMGTDTQYF	TGTGCCAGCAGCTTAGCTATCGGGATGGGCACAGATACGCAGTATTTT
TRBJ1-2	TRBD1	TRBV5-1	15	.	CASSLEGDRGSGYTF	TGCGCCAGCAGCTTGGAAGGGGACAGGGGAAGCGGCTACACCTTC
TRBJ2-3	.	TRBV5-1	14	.	CASGGARTTDTQYF	TGCGCCAGCGGAGGAGCTCGAACCACAGATACGCAGTATTTT
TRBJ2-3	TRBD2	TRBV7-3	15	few	CASSLTLAGPDTQYF	TGTGCCAGCAGCTTGACGCTAGCGGGACCAGATACGCAGTATTTT
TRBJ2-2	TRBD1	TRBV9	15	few	CASSATGTDTGELFF	TGTGCCAGCAGCGCGACCGGGACAGACACCGGGGAGCTGTTTTTT
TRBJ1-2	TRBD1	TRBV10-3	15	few	CAISLRTGFNYGYTF	TGTGCCATCAGTCTACGGACAGGATTCAACTATGGCTACACCTTC
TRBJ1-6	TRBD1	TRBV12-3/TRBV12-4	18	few	CASSLEGLGDRGNSPLHF	TGTGCCAGCAGTCTCGAAGGGCTCGGGGACAGGGGGAATTCACCCCTCCACTTT
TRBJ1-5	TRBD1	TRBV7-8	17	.	CASSLGASTGGTQPQHF	TGTGCCAGCAGCTTAGGAGCCTCAACAGGGGGCACTCAGCCCCAGCATTTT
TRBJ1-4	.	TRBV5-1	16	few	CASSLPAGLTSEKLFF	TGCGCCAGCAGCTTGCCCGCGGGACTGACTTCGGAAAAACTGTTTTTT